The 31 T cell receptor beta chains below come from one sample, sequenced in a study of chronic HIV infection and antiretroviral therapy (dated by TCRdb to the mid-2010s). Libraries were constructed by 5' RACE. The sequencer listed for this sample is Illumina MiSeq. TCRdb reprocessing: public reads trimmed at Q25 with fastp, clones called with MiXCR, in-frame beta chains kept. When rows share a CDR3 protein, they turn into one entry using the most common DNA and genes. This sample comprises some 38,000 distinct CDR3 sequences, 7% to 10% of them detected only once. The top ten constitute 2.5% to 3.5% of the sample. Sequenced: peripheral blood. Receptors originate from an adult who had HIV and had not received antiretroviral therapy, or was an uninfected healthy control (not recorded which).

The genes are TRBV5-4 and TRBJ1-2; 7 bases match TRBD1. Germline CDR1 reads SGHNT; CDR2 reads YYREEE (reference sequence). The CDR3 is 15 residues long. With V trimmed by 0 bases and J by 2 bases, 4 bases remained unmatched. The CDR3 loop reads CASSLDPRGNYGYTF. CDR3 in DNA: TGTGCCAGCAGCTTGGATCCCAGGGGGAACTATGGCTACACCTTC.

The rearrangement uses TRBV29-1 and TRBJ2-1, with 12 bases fitting TRBD1. This CDR3 is 14 amino acids long. Germline CDR1 reads SQVTM; CDR2 reads ANQGSEA. V shed 1 base and J 8 bases; nucleotides not matched to a gene: 3. The CDR3 DNA reads as TGCAGCGTTGAAGTGGGACAGGGGGCCCATGAGCAGTTCTTC. The encoded protein is CSVEVGQGAHEQFF.

A note on this clonotype: A read error may account for a junction end that differs from germline. The rearrangement uses TRBV29-1 and TRBJ1-1; 8 positions agree with TRBD1. This CDR3 is 12 amino acids long. Germline-derived CDR1 and CDR2 are SQVTM and ANQGSEA. CDR3 loop: CSVRGLGTETFF. Written as DNA, the CDR3 is TGCAGCGTCAGGGGGCTGGGGACTGAAACTTTCTTT. The full variable domain, its missing parts supplied by reference TRBV29-1 and TRBJ1-1, is SAVISQKPSRDICQRGTSLTIQCQVDSQVTMMFWYRQQPGQSLTLIATANQGSEATYESGFVIDKFPISRPNLTFSTLTVSNMSPEDSSIYLCSVRGLGTETFFGQGTRLTVV.

The V call is TRBV9, the J call TRBJ2-1; tentative D call: TRBD2 (6 bases). CDR1 is SGDLS and CDR2 is YYNGEE in the germline V gene. V lost 4 bases to trimming and J lost 0 bases, with 17 bases between them. The CDR3 loop spans 17 amino acids. The CDR3 sequence: CASSTSIQGSSYNEQFF. The CDR3 region has the DNA TGTGCCAGCAGCACTAGCATCCAGGGTAGCTCCTACAATGAGCAGTTCTTC.

This clonotype was seen just once. The chain carries TRBV14 and TRBJ2-1; 8 bases are shared with TRBD1. The junction had 11 bases not matched to a gene; V was cut back by 8 bases and J by 8 bases. This CDR3 contains 14 residues. CDR1 is SGHDN, CDR2 FVKESK, per germline. CDR3 sequence: CASRQGMSRDEQFF. The CDR3 coding sequence is TGTGCCAGCCGACAGGGGATGTCCCGAGATGAGCAGTTCTTC.

This clonotype was counted many times. The V call is TRBV29-1, the J call TRBJ2-5; D perhaps matches TRBD1 (5 bases). The V end lost 4 bases, the J end lost 1 base, and 10 bases lay between the germline ends. This CDR3 has 13 residues. The germline CDR1 and CDR2 sequences are SQVTM and ANQGSEA. The CDR3 region is CSVGVRAQETQYF. In DNA form, the CDR3 reads TGCAGCGTTGGTGTCAGGGCCCAAGAGACCCAGTACTTC.

The rearrangement joins TRBV11-2 to TRBJ2-7; D may match TRBD1 or TRBD2 (6 bases each). Germline V gene lookup returns CDR1 SGHAT and CDR2 FQNNGV. The CDR3 runs to 16 residues. Between the trimmed V and J ends, which lost 1 base and 9 bases, there was a span of 22 bases. Here the CDR3 reads CASSLAGGQGTLWQYF. The CDR3 DNA sequence: TGTGCCAGCAGCTTAGCTGGGGGTCAGGGGACTTTGTGGCAGTACTTC. Together with reference TRBV11-2 and TRBJ2-7, the CDR3 gives the full variable domain: EAGVAQSPRYKIIEKRQSVAFWCNPISGHATLYWYQQILGQGPKLLIQFQNNGVVDDSQLPKDRFSAERLKGVDSTLKIQPAKLEDSAVYLCASSLAGGQGTLWQYFGPGTRLTVT.

This clonotype turned up a few times. The CDR3 region has the DNA TGTGCCAGCAGCCAAAAGGAGACCCAGTACTTC. This codes for CASSQKETQYF. The chain couples TRBV14 to TRBJ2-5, with D hard to call. CDR3 length: 11 amino acids. V lost 2 bases and J 5 bases, leaving 3 bases between the germline ends. Germline V gene sequence: CDR1 SGHDN, CDR2 FVKESK.

This clonotype has just a few counts. J is TRBJ2-7 and V is TRBV2, with TRBD1 as a possible D gene (6 bases). The CDR3 consists of 16 residues. V gave up 6 bases and J gave up 0 bases, with 18 bases separating them. Germline V CDR1 and CDR2: SNHLY, FYNNEI. The CDR3 DNA follows: TGTGCCAGCAGCCCACAGGGTCCCCCCAGCTCCTACGAGCAGTACTTC. Residues: CASSPQGPPSSYEQYF.

This clonotype was seen repeatedly, ten times or more. The genes are TRBV7-3 and TRBJ1-1, with unresolved D. V was clipped by 3 bases and J by 1 base, with 9 bases between them. The CDR3 sequence is 14 residues long. Per germline, CDR1 SGHTA and CDR2 FQGTGA. The CDR3 loop is CASSLLGQNTEAFF. As DNA, the CDR3 is TGTGCCAGCAGCTTGCTCGGCCAGAACACTGAAGCTTTCTTT.

At least ten counts were recorded for this clonotype. V is TRBV3-1 and J is TRBJ2-3; 10 bases line up with TRBD2. Unmatched junction bases numbered 3, after V lost 1 base and J lost 5 bases. CDR3 size: 15 residues. Germline V gives CDR1 LGHDT, CDR2 YNNKEL (reference sequence). This CDR3 reads CASSQVLAGRDTQYF. In nucleotides, the CDR3 is TGTGCCAGCAGCCAAGTACTAGCGGGGAGAGATACGCAGTATTTT.

The rearrangement links TRBV20-1 to TRBJ1-2; D is perhaps TRBD1 (6 bases). Looked up from germline, CDR1 is DFQATT and CDR2 is SNEGSKA (reference sequence). The CDR3 spans 13 residues. The V gene lost 4 bases and the J gene lost 7 bases, with 16 bases spanning the gap. The CDR3 here is CSATNVQGSGYTF. The CDR3 nucleotides read TGCAGTGCTACCAACGTACAGGGATCTGGCTACACCTTC.

This clonotype was counted at least ten times. This chain links TRBV29-1 with TRBJ2-1, with 9 nucleotides matching TRBD2. The CDR3 contains 13 residues. Germline V CDR1 and CDR2: SQVTM, ANQGSEA. V trimming: 7 bases; J trimming: 8 bases; junction bases outside the gene matches: 9. The CDR3, as DNA: TGCAGCGGGGAGAGAGCGGGAGGCTATGAGCAGTTCTTC. This gives the protein CSGERAGGYEQFF.

In this sample, this clonotype turned up a few times. The chain employs TRBV10-1 and TRBJ2-7; no reliable D call. CDR1 and CDR2 from the germline V gene are WNHNN and SYGVQD (reference sequence). The V gene lost 3 bases and the J gene lost 3 bases, with 12 bases spanning the gap. This CDR3 region has 14 residues. For the CDR3, the DNA is TGCGCCAGCAGTGAATCACTCATGGGCTACGAGCAGTACTTC. It encodes CASSESLMGYEQYF.

This clonotype was seen repeatedly, ten times or more. This sequence joins TRBV25-1 and TRBJ1-5, with TRBD1 identical over 9 bases. V shed 6 bases, J shed 6 bases, and the junction held 6 bases outside the gene matches. This CDR3 region has 14 residues. Germline V lookup: CDR1 MGHDK, CDR2 SYGVNS. The CDR3 sequence is CASRGQGSGQPQHF. In DNA form, the CDR3 reads TGTGCCAGCAGAGGACAGGGGTCGGGTCAGCCCCAGCATTTT.

This clonotype was counted ten times or more. The chain has TRBV2 and TRBJ2-7, with 8 bases identical to TRBD1. The V and J ends lost 1 base and 4 bases, in that order; junction bases with no gene match: 6. The CDR3 loop spans 15 amino acids. Germline V gene sequence: CDR1 SNHLY, CDR2 FYNNEI. The CDR3 sequence is CASSEGQGFWYEQYF. CDR3 nucleotide sequence: TGTGCCAGCAGTGAAGGACAGGGGTTTTGGTACGAGCAGTACTTC.

This clonotype was counted only a few times. V and J are TRBV2 and TRBJ1-1, with D tentatively TRBD1 (5 bases). The CDR3 is 13 amino acids. V was shortened by 9 bases and J by 1 base, with 12 bases between the two germline ends. CDR1 is SNHLY, CDR2 FYNNEI, per germline. This CDR3 is CARTGDSNTEAFF. CDR3 DNA sequence: TGTGCCAGAACAGGAGATTCGAACACTGAAGCTTTCTTT.

This clonotype was observed a few times. This chain joins TRBV28 and TRBJ1-5; D is possibly TRBD1 (5 bases). V dropped 4 bases and J dropped 2 bases, with 12 bases sitting between them. Germline assignment: CDR1 MDHEN and CDR2 SYDVKM. CDR3 length: 15 residues. The CDR3, as DNA: TGTGCCAGCAGTTCTGACAGAAGGGGCAATCAGCCCCAGCATTTT. As protein: CASSSDRRGNQPQHF.

The chain carries TRBV2 and TRBJ1-1, with no clear D. Trimming shortened V by 7 bases and J by 4 bases, and 7 bases separated the two germline ends. The CDR3 length is 11 residues. Germline-derived CDR1 and CDR2 are SNHLY and FYNNEI. Here the CDR3 reads CASTAVTEAFF. The CDR3 DNA reads TGTGCCAGCACCGCGGTCACTGAAGCTTTCTTT. Complete variable domain (other parts from reference TRBV2 and TRBJ1-1): EPEVTQTPSHQVTQMGQEVILRCVPISNHLYFYWYRQILGQKVEFLVSFYNNEISEKSEIFDDQFSVERPDGSNFTLKIRSTKLEDSAMYFCASTAVTEAFFGQGTRLTVV.

This clonotype was observed at least ten times. The chain combines TRBV20-1 with TRBJ1-1; D ambiguous. There are 12 residues in the CDR3. Germline V gives CDR1 DFQATT, CDR2 SNEGSKA (reference sequence). V lost 3 bases, J lost 0 bases, and 5 bases lay in between. The chain's CDR3 is CSASDLNTEAFF. The DNA for the CDR3 is TGCAGTGCTAGTGACTTGAACACTGAAGCTTTCTTT.

This sequence joins TRBV10-3 and TRBJ2-1; D remains ambiguous. The V and J ends lost 0 bases and 8 bases respectively, with 8 bases between them. The length of the CDR3 is 13 residues. Looked up from germline, CDR1 is ENHRY and CDR2 is SYGVKD. CDR3 bases: TGTGCCATCAGTGAGTCTGCCAGAGATGAGCAGTTCTTC. Protein product: CAISESARDEQFF.

V is TRBV20-1 and J is TRBJ1-6; D ambiguous. V shed 3 bases and J shed 1 base, with 4 bases lying between them. The CDR3 spans 13 residues. CDR1 is DFQATT and CDR2 is SNEGSKA in the germline V gene (reference sequence). In DNA, the CDR3 is TGCAGTGCTAGGGGGTCCTATAATTCACCCCTCCACTTT. Translation: CSARGSYNSPLHF.

V is TRBV9 and J is TRBJ1-1, with TRBD1 as a possible D gene (6 bases). CDR3 length equals 15 residues. Germline values: CDR1 SGDLS, CDR2 YYNGEE. Deletions cut 0 bases from V and 4 bases from J, with 13 bases between. DNA for the CDR3: TGTGCCAGCAGCGTAGAGCAGGGACAAAGCACTGAAGCTTTCTTT. As protein: CASSVEQGQSTEAFF.

The chain uses TRBV28 and TRBJ2-4; 7 bases line up with TRBD1. The J segment lost 2 bases and the V segment lost 7 bases, leaving 11 bases of the junction unmatched. Per the germline V gene, CDR1 is MDHEN and CDR2 is SYDVKM. CDR3 length: 16 amino acids. This CDR3 reads CASKTGSSLSKNIQYF. CDR3 DNA sequence: TGTGCCAGCAAGACAGGGTCTTCATTGTCCAAAAACATTCAGTACTTC.

This clonotype showed up many times. This CDR3 is CASSWGYGGYTF. The CDR3 DNA follows: TGTGCCAGCAGTTGGGGATATGGTGGCTACACCTTC. This chain connects TRBV6-2 or TRBV6-3 to TRBJ1-2; unclear D gene. V lost 4 bases and J lost 7, with 10 bases in between. The CDR3 is 12 amino acids. CDR1 is MNHEY and CDR2 is SVGEGT in the germline V gene.

This clonotype was seen at least ten times. The chain uses TRBV29-1 and TRBJ2-4; D ambiguous. V was shortened by 6 bases and J by 0 bases, with 24 bases between the two germline ends. Per the germline V gene, CDR1 is SQVTM and CDR2 is ANQGSEA. This CDR3 comprises 18 residues. The CDR3 spells CSVARTRTDALAKNIQYF. The DNA of the CDR3 is TGCAGCGTCGCCCGAACCCGGACGGATGCCTTAGCCAAAAACATTCAGTACTTC.

The genes are TRBV27 and TRBJ1-4; D is unresolved. V lost 6 bases and J lost 0, with 11 bases in between. The CDR3 runs 15 residues. Germline CDR1 reads MNHEY; CDR2 reads SMNVEV (reference sequence). The CDR3 DNA reads TGTGCCAGCAGGCCACAGTTCTCAACTAATGAAAAACTGTTTTTT. Translated, it gives CASRPQFSTNEKLFF. The entire variable domain, with the rest obtained from reference TRBV27 and TRBJ1-4, is as follows: EAQVTQNPRYLITVTGKKLTVTCSQNMNHEYMSWYRQDPGLGLRQIYYSMNVEVTDKGDVPEGYKVSRKEKRNFPLILESPSPNQTSLYFCASRPQFSTNEKLFFGSGTQLSVL.

V gene TRBV28 combines with J gene TRBJ1-2; D is undetermined. Germline V lookup: CDR1 MDHEN, CDR2 SYDVKM. Trimming stripped 6 bases from V and 2 bases from J, with 10 bases between. This CDR3 has 13 amino acids. CDR3 sequence reads: CASRVTGNYGYTF. In nucleotides, the CDR3 is TGTGCCAGCAGAGTGACGGGAAACTATGGCTACACCTTC.

This clonotype was recorded many times. The V call is TRBV29-1, the J call TRBJ2-4; D remains ambiguous. There are 13 residues in the CDR3. Trimming pared 2 bases from V and 0 bases from J, leaving 5 bases between. The germline V gene has CDR1 SQVTM and CDR2 ANQGSEA. The CDR3 spells CSVEIVAKNIQYF. The CDR3 DNA reads TGCAGCGTTGAAATCGTAGCCAAAAACATTCAGTACTTC.

This clonotype was seen only a few times. This chain connects TRBV2 to TRBJ1-1; D is possibly TRBD1 (6 bases). The V end lost 8 bases, the J end lost 8 bases, and 15 bases lay between the germline ends. The CDR3 has 12 amino acids. Per the germline V gene, CDR1 is SNHLY and CDR2 is FYNNEI. CDR3 nucleotide sequence: TGTGCCAGCGACAGGTCCGCGCGGGAAGCTTTCTTT. This translates into CASDRSAREAFF.

This clonotype is a singleton in its sample. Just one base apart from a much larger clone, this may be a read error. This rearrangement joins TRBV2 to TRBJ2-7; no clear D. V was pared by 6 bases and J by 8 bases, with 23 bases between. The germline V gene has CDR1 SNHLY and CDR2 FYNNEI. The CDR3 totals 15 residues. In DNA form, the CDR3 reads TGTGCCAGCAGGATCCGGGCCCTTACGGGCAGCCAGCAGTACTTC. Amino acid sequence: CASRIRALTGSQQYF.